A selection of T cell receptor beta chains follows, all from one sample in a study of cytomegalovirus exposure and HLA in healthy donors. The data were produced by immunoSEQ multiplex PCR, yet TCRdb's version contains in-frame clones alone and is incomplete. The sample carries approximately 150,000 clones, around nine tenths recorded once. The sequencing input was PBMCs. The receptors here all came from a man younger than 30 in good health and CMV-seropositive. CDR3s include the opening cysteine and the closing phenylalanine or tryptophan. The D gene is left open where the match is weak. A clone size is listed for some rows: how often the clone was seen (once, few, many), or a class if it is expanded.

J gene	D gene	V gene	clone size	CDR3 protein	CDR3 DNA
TRBJ1-2	TRBD1	TRBV5-1	-	CASRSRQGYGYTF	TGCGCCAGCAGGTCTCGACAGGGTTATGGCTACACCTTC
TRBJ1-1	-	TRBV7-8	once	CASSPLLTGNTEAFF	TGTGCCAGCAGCCCTCTCCTTACAGGGAACACTGAAGCTTTCTTT
TRBJ1-1	TRBD1	TRBV5-1	-	CASSWSGQGSNTEAFF	TGCGCCAGCAGCTGGAGCGGACAGGGATCGAACACTGAAGCTTTCTTT
TRBJ1-1	-	TRBV4-2	few	CASSQDARNTEAFF	TGTGCCAGCAGCCAAGATGCCAGGAACACTGAAGCTTTCTTT
TRBJ2-5	-	TRBV5-1	-	CASSAEAGETQYF	TGCGCCAGCAGCGCGGAAGCAGGGGAGACCCAGTACTTC
TRBJ2-6	-	TRBV15	-	CATSRGRGRSGANVLTF	TGTGCCACCAGCAGAGGGCGAGGTCGCTCTGGGGCCAACGTCCTGACTTTC
TRBJ2-1	TRBD1	TRBV7-2	-	CASSQYRTGVGNEQFF	TGTGCCAGCAGTCAGTACCGCACAGGGGTGGGGAATGAGCAGTTCTTC
TRBJ1-2	-	TRBV9	once	CASSVGFRGGGYGYTF	TGTGCCAGCAGCGTAGGGTTCCGGGGAGGAGGCTATGGCTACACCTTC
TRBJ2-1	TRBD1	TRBV7-9	-	CASSSRQGQYYNEQFF	TGTGCCAGCAGCTCCCGACAGGGGCAGTACTACAATGAGCAGTTCTTC
TRBJ2-7	-	TRBV29-1	-	CSAVEGETYEQYF	TGCAGCGCCGTCGAAGGAGAAACCTACGAGCAGTACTTC
TRBJ2-1	TRBD1	TRBV7-6	-	CASSQGQGYDEQFF	TGTGCCAGCAGCCAAGGACAGGGGTACGATGAGCAGTTCTTC
TRBJ2-3	-	TRBV7-9	-	CASSLAGGRADTQYF	TGTGCCAGCAGCTTAGCGGGGGGGCGCGCAGATACGCAGTATTTT
TRBJ2-1	TRBD2	TRBV6-5	-	CASSYVSSGEQFF	TGTGCCAGCAGTTATGTCTCTAGCGGTGAGCAGTTCTTC
TRBJ2-1	TRBD2	TRBV6-1	-	CASSEPGGANEQFF	TGTGCCAGCAGTGAACCCGGGGGGGCCAATGAGCAGTTCTTC
TRBJ1-2	-	TRBV5-6	-	CASTNDLRGFYGYTF	TGTGCCAGCACCAACGACCTAAGGGGGTTCTATGGCTACACCTTC
TRBJ2-7	TRBD2	TRBV4-1	-	CASSQDGAGDGEQYF	TGCGCCAGCAGCCAAGATGGAGCGGGGGATGGTGAGCAGTACTTC
TRBJ1-2	TRBD1	TRBV27	-	CASSRTGQGYGYTF	TGTGCCAGCAGTCGGACAGGGCAAGGCTATGGCTACACCTTC
TRBJ1-1	-	TRBV30	-	CAWSVPNLNKDPRGTEAFF	TGTGCCTGGAGTGTACCGAATCTAAACAAGGACCCCAGGGGAACTGAAGCTTTCTTT
TRBJ2-3	-	TRBV18	-	CASSPQQGTDTQYF	TGTGCCAGCTCACCACAACAGGGCACAGATACGCAGTATTTT
TRBJ1-3	-	TRBV29-1	-	CSVEKQAGNTIYF	TGCAGCGTTGAAAAACAGGCTGGAAACACCATATATTTT
TRBJ2-5	-	TRBV15	-	CATSKRTGYETQYF	TGTGCCACCAGCAAAAGAACAGGGTACGAGACCCAGTACTTC
TRBJ1-2	TRBD1	TRBV30	once	CACYGQGAISMVYGYTF	TGTGCCTGCTATGGACAGGGGGCGATCTCAATGGTCTATGGCTACACCTTC
TRBJ2-7	-	TRBV10-2	-	CASSVSSGGWGHEQYF	TGCGCCAGCAGCGTTAGTTCGGGGGGCTGGGGACACGAGCAGTACTTC
TRBJ1-5	-	TRBV18	-	CASSPGQGTRNQPQHF	TGTGCCAGCTCACCAGGTCAGGGGACACGCAATCAGCCCCAGCATTTT
TRBJ1-6	-	TRBV27	few	CASTRGGGLSPLHF	TGTGCCAGCACCCGGGGGGGAGGCCTTTCACCCCTCCACTTT
TRBJ2-7	-	TRBV28	-	CASSLGSGSSRGYEQYF	TGTGCCAGCAGTTTAGGTTCCGGGTCCTCTCGCGGGTACGAGCAGTACTTC
TRBJ2-7	TRBD2	TRBV9	-	CASNRRGGYEQYF	TGTGCCAGCAACCGTCGCGGGGGATACGAGCAGTACTTC
TRBJ2-4	-	TRBV6-6	-	CASLKGEQNIQYF	TGTGCCAGTCTCAAGGGGGAACAAAACATTCAGTACTTC
TRBJ2-1	-	TRBV7-2	-	CASSLVYEQFF	TGTGCCAGCAGCTTAGTCTATGAGCAGTTCTTC
TRBJ2-7	TRBD1	TRBV28	-	CASSPGQGPYEQYF	TGTGCCAGCAGTCCGGGACAGGGTCCCTACGAGCAGTACTTC
TRBJ2-7	TRBD2	TRBV4-1	-	CASSQHREGINYEQYF	TGCGCCAGCAGCCAGCACCGGGAGGGGATTAATTACGAGCAGTACTTC
TRBJ1-1	TRBD1	TRBV9	-	CASSPRGGQGVGAFF	TGTGCCAGCAGCCCCCGTGGTGGACAGGGGGTAGGAGCTTTCTTT
TRBJ2-7	-	TRBV15	-	CATSPTTPPYEQYF	TGTGCCACCAGCCCTACGACACCTCCCTACGAGCAGTACTTC
TRBJ2-1	TRBD2	TRBV30	-	CAWRVAGGPGEQFF	TGTGCCTGGAGAGTAGCGGGGGGGCCCGGGGAGCAGTTCTTC
TRBJ1-2	-	TRBV28	-	CASSLLQNYGYTF	TGTGCCAGCAGTTTACTACAGAACTATGGCTACACCTTC
TRBJ2-1	TRBD2	TRBV9	-	CASSARGEGYNEQFF	TGTGCCAGCAGCGCCCGAGGGGAGGGCTACAATGAGCAGTTCTTC
TRBJ1-2	TRBD1	TRBV9	-	CASSGGQGTGGNYGYTF	TGTGCCAGCAGCGGGGGACAGGGTACCGGGGGGAACTATGGCTACACCTTC
TRBJ1-1	-	TRBV10-3	-	CAISSGMGIREAFF	TGTGCCATCAGCTCAGGGATGGGGATTCGAGAAGCTTTCTTT
TRBJ2-7	-	TRBV19	-	CASSMALEGYEQYF	TGTGCCAGTAGTATGGCCCTTGAGGGTTACGAGCAGTACTTC
TRBJ2-7	-	TRBV27	-	CASSLSPAYEQYF	TGTGCCAGCAGTTTAAGTCCAGCCTACGAGCAGTACTTC
TRBJ1-2	-	TRBV2	-	CASSDRTRYTF	TGTGCCAGCAGTGACCGGACACGCTACACCTTC
TRBJ1-2	TRBD1	TRBV28	-	CASSSGQAYYGYTF	TGTGCCAGCAGTTCAGGACAGGCTTACTATGGCTACACCTTC
TRBJ2-7	-	TRBV5-6	few	CASSGINRVEQYF	TGTGCCAGCAGCGGAATAAACAGGGTCGAGCAGTACTTC
TRBJ2-2	-	TRBV6-6	-	CASSSLDITGELFF	TGTGCCAGCAGTTCCTTAGACATTACCGGGGAGCTGTTTTTT
TRBJ2-2	TRBD1	TRBV15	once	CATSRVTGGTGELFF	TGTGCCACCAGCAGAGTAACAGGGGGCACGGGGGAGCTGTTTTTT
TRBJ1-2	-	TRBV5-6	-	CASRPSGTTNYGYTF	TGTGCCAGCAGGCCGTCCGGGACAACCAACTATGGCTACACCTTC
TRBJ1-2	-	TRBV30	-	CAWSLGGLGPNYGYTF	TGTGCCTGGAGTTTGGGGGGGCTCGGCCCAAACTATGGCTACACCTTC
TRBJ2-7	TRBD1	TRBV6-6	-	CASSYTGTGPYEQYF	TGTGCCAGCAGTTATACCGGGACAGGGCCCTACGAGCAGTACTTC
TRBJ1-1	-	TRBV9	-	CASSTRGSGRTEAFF	TGTGCCAGCAGTACCAGGGGTTCAGGTAGGACTGAAGCTTTCTTT
TRBJ2-5	-	TRBV10-3	-	CAISELTGGGETQYF	TGTGCCATCAGTGAGTTAACCGGGGGAGGAGAGACCCAGTACTTC
TRBJ2-7	TRBD2	TRBV28	-	CASSPASGSTSSSYEQYF	TGTGCCAGCAGTCCGGCTAGCGGGAGCACCTCGAGCTCCTACGAGCAGTACTTC